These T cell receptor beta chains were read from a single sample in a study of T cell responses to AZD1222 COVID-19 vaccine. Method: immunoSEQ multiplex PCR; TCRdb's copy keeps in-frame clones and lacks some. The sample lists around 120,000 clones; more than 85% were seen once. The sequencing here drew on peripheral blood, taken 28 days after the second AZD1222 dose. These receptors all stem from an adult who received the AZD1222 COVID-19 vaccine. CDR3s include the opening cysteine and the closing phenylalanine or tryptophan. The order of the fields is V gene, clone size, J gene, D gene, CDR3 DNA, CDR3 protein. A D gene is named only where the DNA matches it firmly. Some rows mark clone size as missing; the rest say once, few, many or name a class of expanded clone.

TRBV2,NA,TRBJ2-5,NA,TGTGCCAGCAGTGAAACCCGGACTCAGAGGCTAGAGACCCAGTACTTC,CASSETRTQRLETQYF
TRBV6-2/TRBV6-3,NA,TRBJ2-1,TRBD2,TGTGCCAGCAGTTACGCGGGGGGGCGGTACAATGAGCAGTTCTTC,CASSYAGGRYNEQFF
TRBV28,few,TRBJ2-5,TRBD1,TGTGCCAGCAGTACCAGACAGGGCCGGGTGGATGAGACCCAGTACTTC,CASSTRQGRVDETQYF
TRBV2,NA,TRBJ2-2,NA,TGTGCCAGCAGGAGATTTGCCGGGGAGCTGTTTTTT,CASRRFAGELFF
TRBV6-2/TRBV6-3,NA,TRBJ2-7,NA,TGTGCCAGCAGTTACCGACCAACCTCAGGGGACATCTCCTACGAGCAGTACTTC,CASSYRPTSGDISYEQYF
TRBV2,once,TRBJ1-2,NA,TGTGCCAGCAATTTATTGGGGCAGAGGCATGGCTACACCTTC,CASNLLGQRHGYTF
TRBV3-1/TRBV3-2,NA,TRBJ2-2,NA,TGTGCCAGCAGCCAAGCAGCGACAGCGAACACCGGGGAGCTGTTTTTT,CASSQAATANTGELFF
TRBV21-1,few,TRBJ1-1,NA,TGTGCCAGCAGCAACTCGGGTGAAGCTTTCTTT,CASSNSGEAFF
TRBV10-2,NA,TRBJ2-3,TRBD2,TGCGCCAGCAGCGGGAGGTGGTCAGATACGCAGTATTTT,CASSGRWSDTQYF
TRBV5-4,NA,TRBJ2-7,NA,TGTGCCAGCAGACAGGGTCAGGTAGGCGAGCAGTACTTC,CASRQGQVGEQYF
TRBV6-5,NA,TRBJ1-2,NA,TGTGCCAGCTCAGGGGATTGGGATGGCTACACCTTC,CASSGDWDGYTF
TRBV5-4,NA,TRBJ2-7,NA,TGTGCCAGCAGCTTGGGACCGGAAGGGTACGAGCAGTACTTC,CASSLGPEGYEQYF
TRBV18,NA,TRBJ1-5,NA,TGTGCCAGCTCAAAGCAGGGGAGCAATCAGCCCCAGCATTTT,CASSKQGSNQPQHF
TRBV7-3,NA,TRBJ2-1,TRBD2,TGTGCCAGCAGCTTAGCGGGGGTCTACAATGAGCAGTTCTTC,CASSLAGVYNEQFF
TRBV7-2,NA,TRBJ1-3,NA,TGTGCCAGCACCCTGAGCTCTGGAAACACCATATATTTT,CASTLSSGNTIYF
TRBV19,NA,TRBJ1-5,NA,TGTGCCAGTGCCATAGGACACGAAAATCAGCCCCAGCATTTT,CASAIGHENQPQHF
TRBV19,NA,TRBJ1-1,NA,TGTGCCAGTAGTACGGGCCCTGCCGGCACTGAAGCTTTCTTT,CASSTGPAGTEAFF
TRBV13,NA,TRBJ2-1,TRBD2,TGTGCCAGCAGCCCCGGGACTAGCGGGAGTCTTAATGAGCAGTTCTTC,CASSPGTSGSLNEQFF
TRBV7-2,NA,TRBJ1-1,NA,TGTGCCAGCAGCTTAATGTCTCAGTCCGGTGAAGCTTTCTTT,CASSLMSQSGEAFF
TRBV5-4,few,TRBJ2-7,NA,TGTGCCAGCGGCGGAGAAGGATACGAGCAGTACTTC,CASGGEGYEQYF
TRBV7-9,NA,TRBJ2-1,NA,TGTGCCAGCAGCCCATCGGCCTACAATGAGCAGTTCTTC,CASSPSAYNEQFF
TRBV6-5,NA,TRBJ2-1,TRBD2,TGTGCCAGCAGTACTAGCGGGAGTCCGAATGAGCAGTTCTTC,CASSTSGSPNEQFF
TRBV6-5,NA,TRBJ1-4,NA,NA,CASSSSTRFDSGKLFF
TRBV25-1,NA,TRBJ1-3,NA,TGTGCCAGCAGCTGGACCGGAAACACCATATATTTT,CASSWTGNTIYF
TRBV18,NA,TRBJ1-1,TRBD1,TGTGCCAGCATCACCACAGGGGGTGGAAGAACTGAAGCTTTCTTT,CASITTGGGRTEAFF
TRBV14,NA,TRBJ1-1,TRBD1,TGTGCCAGCAGCCCTAGGGGGCCAGGGGTGAACACTGAAGCTTTCTTT,CASSPRGPGVNTEAFF
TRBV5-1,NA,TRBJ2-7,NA,TGCGCCAGCAGCTTGGAGAGGGGAATCTCCTACGAGCAGTACTTC,CASSLERGISYEQYF
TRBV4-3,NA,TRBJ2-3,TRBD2,TGCGCCAGCAGCCAAGAAGCGCGGGGGTGGGAGACGCAGTATTTT,CASSQEARGWETQYF
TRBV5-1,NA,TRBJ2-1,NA,TGCGCCAGCAGCTTGGAAGCAGGGAGTTGGAATGAGCAGTTCTTC,CASSLEAGSWNEQFF
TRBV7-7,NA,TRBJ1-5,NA,TGTGCTAGCAGCTTGACGGTTGGACAGCCCCAGCATTTT,CASSLTVGQPQHF
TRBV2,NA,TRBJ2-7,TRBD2,TGTGCCAGCAGTGGCGGGAGGGCATCCGAGCAGTACTTC,CASSGGRASEQYF
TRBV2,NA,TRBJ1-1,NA,TGTGCCAGCAGTCCCGATAGTGGTACTGAAGCTTTCTTT,CASSPDSGTEAFF
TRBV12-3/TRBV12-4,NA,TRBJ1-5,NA,TGTGCCAGCAAGACAGGTAATCAGCCCCAGCATTTT,CASKTGNQPQHF
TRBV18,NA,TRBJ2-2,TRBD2,TGTGCCAGCTCACCGGTCCTAGCGGGGAACACCGGGGAGCTGTTTTTT,CASSPVLAGNTGELFF
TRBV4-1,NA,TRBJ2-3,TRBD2,TGCGCCAGCAGCCAAGATTTGCTAGCGGTAGATACGCAGTATTTT,CASSQDLLAVDTQYF
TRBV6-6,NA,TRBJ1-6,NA,TGTGCCAGCAGTTACGGGAATTCACCCCTCCACTTT,CASSYGNSPLHF
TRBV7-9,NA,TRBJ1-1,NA,TGTGCCAGCAGCTTAGGGGCAGTCCCGAACACTGAAGCTTTCTTT,CASSLGAVPNTEAFF
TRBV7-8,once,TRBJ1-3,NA,TGTGCCAGCAGCTTAGGAAGGGGTTCTGGAAACACCATATATTTT,CASSLGRGSGNTIYF
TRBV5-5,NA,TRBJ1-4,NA,TGTGCCAGCAGCTCCGTCAGGGACACTAATGAAAAACTGTTTTTT,CASSSVRDTNEKLFF
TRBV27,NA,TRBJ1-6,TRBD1,TGTGCCAGCAGTACCGACAGGGCAAATTCACCCCTCCACTTT,CASSTDRANSPLHF
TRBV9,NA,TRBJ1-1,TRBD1,TGTGCCAGCAGCCCTGGACAGGCCAACACTGAAGCTTTCTTT,CASSPGQANTEAFF
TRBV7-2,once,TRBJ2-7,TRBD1,TGTGCCAGCAGCTCGGGACAGGGGGGTTTCTACGAGCAGTACTTC,CASSSGQGGFYEQYF
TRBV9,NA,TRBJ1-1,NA,TGTGCCAGCAGCGTAGTTGACAGTGGGAGGACTGAAGCTTTCTTT,CASSVVDSGRTEAFF
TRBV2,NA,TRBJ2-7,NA,TGTGCCAGCACTCGGGAGTACGGCTACGAGCAGTACTTC,CASTREYGYEQYF
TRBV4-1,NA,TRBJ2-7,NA,TGCGCCAGCAGCCAAGGAGGGCACTACGAGCAGTACTTC,CASSQGGHYEQYF
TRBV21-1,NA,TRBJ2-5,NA,TGTGCCACCCAGCAAAGAGGCTTTAGGGAAGGTAACCAGTACTTC,CATQQRGFREGNQYF
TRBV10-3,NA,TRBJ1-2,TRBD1,TGTGCCATCAGTGAGGGAGAGGGGGCTGGCTACACCTTC,CAISEGEGAGYTF
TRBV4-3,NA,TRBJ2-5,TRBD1,TGCGCCAGCAGCCAAGATTGGGTGGGACAGGCTCAAGAGACCCAGTACTTC,CASSQDWVGQAQETQYF
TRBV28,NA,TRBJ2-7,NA,TGTGCCAGCAGTTCTCCGGGAGAGAGATCCTACGAGCAGTACTTC,CASSSPGERSYEQYF
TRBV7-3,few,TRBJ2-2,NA,TGTGCCAGCAGCTCCACGAACACCGGGGAGCTGTTTTTT,CASSSTNTGELFF
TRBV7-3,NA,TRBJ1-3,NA,TGTGCCAGCAGCTTAGACGGCAACTCTGGAAACACCATATATTTT,CASSLDGNSGNTIYF
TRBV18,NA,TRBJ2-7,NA,TGTGCCAGCTCACGTACAACTGGTAGCTCCTACGAGCAGTACTTC,CASSRTTGSSYEQYF
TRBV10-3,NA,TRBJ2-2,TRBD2,TGTGCCATCAGTGCCCGGACGGGACTAAACACCGGGGAGCTGTTTTTT,CAISARTGLNTGELFF
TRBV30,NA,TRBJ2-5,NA,TGTGCCTGGAGTGCGACTAGTCAGACCCAGTACTTC,CAWSATSQTQYF
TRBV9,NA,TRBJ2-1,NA,TGTGCCAGCAGCTCCTTCGGGGCCGGAGACAATGAGCAGTTCTTC,CASSSFGAGDNEQFF